Listed below are T cell receptor beta chains from one sample, sequenced in a study of T-cell reconstitution after alpha-beta-depleted transplantation in children. A single record per CDR3 protein comes from TCRdb applying MiXCR to the PCR reads. The table lists 7,000 to 9,500 distinct CDR3 sequences, 12% of them singletons. The sample here was PBMCs, mostly from graft donor cells, taken 60 days after TCRalphabeta/CD19-depleted stem cell transplant. These receptors came from a patient aged 2-10 years who had a stem cell transplant for inherited bone marrow failure, so the T cells may come from the graft donor. Each CDR3 is given with its conserved first and last residue. Not every row has a clone size; where given, it reads once, few, many or a size class.

V gene: TRBV7-9
clone size: .
CDR3 protein: CASSFRLAGINEQFF

V gene: TRBV7-2
clone size: many
CDR3 protein: CASSIRTVYEQYF

V gene: TRBV28
clone size: .
CDR3 protein: CASSLGGTDTQYF

V gene: TRBV19
clone size: .
CDR3 protein: CASSIDLGYEQYF

V gene: TRBV7-7
clone size: .
CDR3 protein: CASSLRPGTRQETQYF

V gene: TRBV29-1
clone size: many
CDR3 protein: CSALGQRDSYEQYF

V gene: TRBV4-2
clone size: once
CDR3 protein: CASGFRRVGYTF

V gene: TRBV5-1
clone size: many
CDR3 protein: CASSLTSRLYNEQFF

V gene: TRBV7-9
clone size: many
CDR3 protein: CAGEQTEAFF

V gene: TRBV7-9
clone size: many
CDR3 protein: CAGGRFYNEQFF

V gene: TRBV12-3/TRBV12-4
clone size: many
CDR3 protein: CASSFRLAGGNEQFF

V gene: TRBV6-2/TRBV6-3
clone size: many
CDR3 protein: CASSPDRGSEQYF

V gene: TRBV20-1
clone size: .
CDR3 protein: CSAEFFGSSYEQYF

V gene: TRBV7-9
clone size: medium-sized
CDR3 protein: CASSLGLRADGYTF

V gene: TRBV13
clone size: .
CDR3 protein: CASSLAMTGNMNTEAFF

V gene: TRBV24-1
clone size: medium-sized
CDR3 protein: CATSGGAAYEQYF

V gene: TRBV21-1
clone size: many
CDR3 protein: CASSTESSYNEQFF

V gene: TRBV5-1
clone size: many
CDR3 protein: CASSLRQGRLYGYTF

V gene: TRBV29-1
clone size: many
CDR3 protein: CSVEGGEETQYF

V gene: TRBV6-5
clone size: many
CDR3 protein: CASSYRGYGYTF

V gene: TRBV20-1
clone size: many
CDR3 protein: CSAFARTGNTEAFF

V gene: TRBV2
clone size: many
CDR3 protein: CASRDRSRVTEAFF

V gene: TRBV30
clone size: many
CDR3 protein: CAWSGTETQYF

V gene: TRBV7-9
clone size: many
CDR3 protein: CASSLAGSWSHGQGQAETQYF

V gene: TRBV5-5
clone size: many
CDR3 protein: CASSLYLADGETQYF

V gene: TRBV7-9
clone size: many
CDR3 protein: CASSLGTDTQYF